This entry lists 18 T cell receptor beta chains sequenced from one sample in a study of T cell repertoires in cytomegalovirus infection. No cognate antigen is known for these TCRs. Using its own MiXCR run on the reads, TCRdb lists one record per CDR3 protein. The table lists roughly 150,000 distinct CDR3 sequences, about a fifth of them singletons. This sample comprised CD8+ T cells from cultured PBMCs, obtained from culture after CMV antigen stimulation. These TCRs come from a human donor in good health (CMV status not recorded). Some clones in this sample may be carry-over from other donors' samples.

This clonotype was counted once. The V and J genes are TRBV7-4 and TRBJ2-2; a possible D gene is TRBD1 (6 bases). This CDR3 is built from 14 residues. The V gene's germline CDR1 is SGHVT and CDR2 SQSDAQ. Trimming cost V 4 bases and J 6 bases, with 12 bases left between them. This chain's CDR3 is CASSSVQGSGELFF. For the CDR3, the DNA is TGTGCCAGCAGCTCCGTACAGGGCTCCGGGGAGCTGTTTTTT.

This clonotype was recorded at least ten times. This chain uses TRBV6-1 with TRBJ1-1; TRBD1 agrees at 12 bases. In germline, CDR1 is MNHNS, CDR2 SASEGT. Trimming removed 5 bases from V and 3 bases from J; junction bases left unmatched: 7. This CDR3 has 16 residues. The CDR3 DNA reads as TGTGCCAGCAGTCAAGGGACAGGGGGCGTTGACACTGAAGCTTTCTTT. Protein product: CASSQGTGGVDTEAFF.

Points on this clonotype: A read error is likely, as this CDR3 ends without the conserved phenylalanine or tryptophan. The chain uses TRBV12-3 or TRBV12-4 and TRBJ1-1; D is ambiguous. Trimming took 7 bases from V and 1 from J, leaving 7 bases between them. The length of the CDR3 is 12 residues. Here the CDR3 DNA reads TGTGCCAGCACCCCGGGGAACACTGAAGCTTTCTTA. Translation gives CASTPGNTEAFL.

This chain joins TRBV7-2 and TRBJ2-1; D gene ambiguous. CDR3 length equals 14 residues. V lost 0 bases, J lost 4 bases, and 7 bases lay in between. Germline V gene data show CDR1 as SGHTA and CDR2 as FQGNSA. CDR3 residues: CASSLAIPYNEQFF. In DNA, the CDR3 is TGTGCCAGCAGCTTAGCCATTCCGTACAATGAGCAGTTCTTC.

Only a few counts were recorded for this clonotype. The V and J genes are TRBV28 and TRBJ2-7; 8 bases are shared with TRBD2. Trimming at V came to 2 bases and at J to 6 bases, leaving 9 bases not matched to a gene. The CDR3 is made up of 15 amino acids. Germline CDR1 MDHEN, CDR2 SYDVKM. In DNA form, the CDR3 reads TGTGCCAGCAGTTTACGGGGGGGGTACCCGGTCGAGCAGTACTTC. This codes for CASSLRGGYPVEQYF.

This clonotype was seen only a few times. The chain couples TRBV28 to TRBJ2-2; no clear D. Germline V gene lookup returns CDR1 MDHEN and CDR2 SYDVKM. V was trimmed by 4 bases and J by 3 bases, leaving 9 bases between them. This CDR3 has 14 amino acids. The CDR3 loop is CASSSPEHTGELFF. The CDR3 DNA is TGTGCCAGCAGTTCCCCTGAGCACACCGGGGAGCTGTTTTTT. The full variable domain, in which reference TRBV28 and TRBJ2-2 provide the parts outside the CDR3, is DVKVTQSSRYLVKRTGEKVFLECVQDMDHENMFWYRQDPGLGLRLIYFSYDVKMKEKGDIPEGYSVSREKKERFSLILESASTNQTSMYLCASSSPEHTGELFFGEGSRLTVL.

This clonotype was seen only a few times. V is TRBV20-1 and J is TRBJ1-6; D is perhaps TRBD1 (6 bases). Germline V gene sequence: CDR1 DFQATT, CDR2 SNEGSKA (reference sequence). V was cut by 5 bases and J by 2 bases, with 10 bases left in between. There are 14 residues in the CDR3. CDR3 sequence (DNA): TGCAGTGCTCTGCAGGGGACCTATAATTCACCCCTCCACTTT. It specifies CSALQGTYNSPLHF.

The chain has TRBV19 and TRBJ2-1, with 7 bases identical to TRBD2. V was pared by 7 bases and J by 2 bases, with 11 bases of the junction left unmatched. The CDR3 has 16 residues. Per the germline V gene, CDR1 is LNHDA and CDR2 is SQIVND (reference sequence). This CDR3 is CASTPTAGITYNEQFF. The CDR3 DNA reads as TGTGCCAGTACCCCCACAGCGGGGATAACCTACAATGAGCAGTTCTTC.

The chain links TRBV7-2 to TRBJ2-3, with D uncertain. This CDR3 is built from 14 residues. V gave up 5 bases and J gave up 6 bases, with 15 bases separating them. Germline V gene data show CDR1 as SGHTA and CDR2 as FQGNSA. CDR3 amino acids: CASSPDLSSDTQYF. CDR3 bases: TGTGCCAGCAGCCCGGATCTCAGTTCCGATACGCAGTATTTT.

This chain connects TRBV9 to TRBJ2-1; the match to TRBD2 covers 7 bases. V shed 4 bases and J 6 bases; nucleotides not matched to a gene: 7. The CDR3 is 14 amino acids. Germline V gene lookup returns CDR1 SGDLS and CDR2 YYNGEE. In nucleotides, the CDR3 is TGTGCCAGCAGCCCCTGGGAGGGGAGCAATGAGCAGTTCTTC. This encodes CASSPWEGSNEQFF.

This chain uses TRBV12-5 with TRBJ1-5; TRBD1 aligns across 8 bases. The CDR3 is 15 amino acids. Germline loops: CDR1 LGHNT, CDR2 FRNRAP. The V gene end was trimmed by 10 bases and the J gene end by 2 bases; junction bases not matched to a gene: 10. The CDR3 loop is CATARSGGGNQPQHF. The CDR3 nucleotides are TGTGCTACCGCAAGGTCAGGGGGCGGCAATCAGCCCCAGCATTTT.

The CDR3: CSARDLTGTENSPLHF. In DNA, the CDR3 is TGCAGTGCTAGAGATCTAACCGGGACAGAGAATTCACCCCTCCACTTT. V is TRBV20-1 and J is TRBJ1-6; 7 positions match TRBD1. The V gene end was trimmed by 0 bases and the J gene end by 7 bases; junction bases not matched to a gene: 9. The CDR3 totals 16 residues. The germline V gene has CDR1 DFQATT and CDR2 SNEGSKA (reference sequence).

The rearrangement joins TRBV12-3 or TRBV12-4 to TRBJ2-1; D remains ambiguous. The CDR3 runs 12 residues. With 8 bases removed from V and 9 bases from J, the gap between germline ends came to 14 bases. The CDR3 DNA follows: TGTGCCAGCGCTTCGGTCGCAGTTGAGCAGTTCTTC. The encoded protein is CASASVAVEQFF.

This clonotype was observed many times. The chain couples TRBV7-9 to TRBJ1-1, with TRBD1 matching over 7 bases. After removal of 5 bases from V and 6 bases from J, the junction contained 9 bases not matched to a gene. The CDR3 runs to 14 residues. CDR1 SEHNR and CDR2 FQNEAQ come from the germline V gene (reference sequence). The CDR3, as DNA: TGTGCCAGCAGCCCGACAGGGTCAAGGGCTGAAGCTTTCTTT. Amino acids: CASSPTGSRAEAFF. Together with reference TRBV7-9 and TRBJ1-1, the CDR3 gives the full variable domain: DTGVSQNPRHKITKRGQNVTFRCDPISEHNRLYWYRQTLGQGPEFLTYFQNEAQLEKSRLLSDRFSAERPKGSFSTLEIQRTEQGDSAMYLCASSPTGSRAEAFFGQGTRLTVV.

Here the CDR3 reads CASRIGGGTGDRETQYF. For the CDR3, the DNA is TGTGCCAGCAGAATCGGAGGAGGGACAGGGGATCGGGAGACCCAGTACTTC. This rearrangement joins TRBV7-9 to TRBJ2-5; 10 positions agree with TRBD1. The CDR3 contains 17 residues. V gave up 6 bases and J gave up 5 bases; unmatched junction bases: 15. Germline V CDR1 and CDR2: SEHNR, FQNEAQ (reference sequence).

This clonotype was counted between two and nine times. The rearrangement links TRBV7-2 to TRBJ2-7; the D is unclear. Germline V CDR1 and CDR2: SGHTA, FQGNSA. With 5 bases removed from V and 1 base from J, the gap between germline ends came to 12 bases. The CDR3 consists of 14 residues. The CDR3 bases are TGTGCCAGCAGCGAAGTGGACGGGTCCTACGAGCAGTACTTC. It is translated as CASSEVDGSYEQYF.

This clonotype has only a few counts. At one boundary the junction diverges from the germline segment, which might be a read error. The CDR3 DNA is TGTGCCAGCAGTTTAGCCGGACGGACTGGAGACACCATATATTTT. Protein: CASSLAGRTGDTIYF. The chain links TRBV12-3 or TRBV12-4 to TRBJ1-3, with no clear D. The CDR3 contains 15 residues.

This clonotype occurred many times. The chain links TRBV9 to TRBJ2-1; 10 bases map to TRBD1. CDR1 is SGDLS and CDR2 is YYNGEE in the germline V gene. J gave up 8 bases and V 0 bases, and 11 bases lay outside the gene matches. The CDR3 runs 17 residues. The CDR3 DNA sequence: TGTGCCAGCAGCGTAGAGGTTCGGACAGGGGGTTTGGATGAGCAGTTCTTC. As protein: CASSVEVRTGGLDEQFF.